This TCR beta chain originates from a study of T cell responses to AZD1222 COVID-19 vaccine (dated by TCRdb to about 2021). Regarding the complete study: Because spike-specific TCR depth and breadth did not differ between the two schedules, AZD1222 recipients who got a second dose at roughly 4 weeks were pooled with those who got a second dose at roughly 12 weeks. Trial participants were enrolled by age into 18-55, 56-69 and 70-plus year subgroups, with roughly 160, 29 and 62 TCR-sequenced participants respectively. TCR sequencing was performed for 230 to 250 trial participants, of whom roughly 200 were given two doses of AZD1222 and some 26 were given two doses of MenACWY control vaccine.

Per the publication, the time point label means: baseline before first vaccination. Vaccinee samples were obtained from the UK trials COV001 and COV002, which included a single-blind randomized controlled phase 2/3 trial of AZD1222 (ChAdOx1 nCoV-19) in healthy adults. For TCRbeta chain sequencing, PBMC samples from trial participants were taken at day 0 and at day 28 after the second dose. Results and caveats for the whole study, not just this receptor: No day 14 peak-response samples were available, so repertoires were characterized only after the peak T cell response. Conclusions about previously exposed vaccinees were limited because only a handful of AZD1222 recipients were SARS-CoV-2 seropositive at baseline. After two AZD1222 doses, both the breadth and the depth of spike-specific TCRs were significantly higher than at day 0 and than in MenACWY recipients. The vaccine-associated CD4 TCRs covered the entire spike protein, and the dominant responses fell in regions 160-218 and 743-854. Epitopes outside the regions mutated in the B.1.351 and B.1.1.7 variants were reportedly recognized by nearly half of the unique spike-specific TCRs. The 56-69-year group was small, and its depth increase did not reach significance, likely because of low power. Most participants were white British and females outnumbered males, and the authors suggested that clonal diversity may have been underestimated.

To note about this clone: The antigen it recognizes is unknown. No quality values exist for individual bases; no much larger clone is one base distant.

The CDR3 regions of human TCRbeta chains were analyzed by immunosequencing. In the paper's pipeline: TCRs in the repertoires were compared against a reference library of SARS-CoV-2-specific TCRs that had been generated with the MIRA antigen-specificity platform. Breadth meant the fraction of unique TCRs that were SARS-CoV-2-associated, whereas depth meant the fraction of total T cells that were SARS-CoV-2-associated. Using the MIRA data, each spike-specific TCR was assigned both to the spike region to which the TCR was reactive and to a CD4 or CD8 class. Log10-transformed breadth and depth values were compared by one-way ANOVA with Sidak's multiple comparisons tests. TCRdb limited this immuneACCESS table to in-frame rearrangements with V and J called. A share of clones is missing; checked studies link under half to unresolved V genes, and the rest is unexplained. The DNA was the basis for D and trimming; V, J and clone size are from that table. In all, the sample holds about 92,000 clones, and 89% of those were seen once. The ten largest clones add up to 1.5% to 2% of the sample.

Via the germline V gene, CDR1 is MDHEN and CDR2 SYDVKM. Reading from cysteine to phenylalanine, the CDR3 counts 17 amino acids. Just the 51-base CDR3 DNA is kept, in frame starting at base 1. V sheds 4 bases and J sheds 8 bases, leaving 24 bases between their ends. The sample consisted of peripheral blood, taken on day 0 of AZD1222 vaccination. This receptor was identified in an adult in good health. Recombination linked TRBV28 to TRBJ2-1; the D gene identity is not certain. The CDR3 has the sequence CASSSPSYENGYDEQFF. The DNA reads as follows: TGTGCCAGCAGTTCCCCCTCTTACGAAAATGGGTACGATGAGCAGTTCTTC.